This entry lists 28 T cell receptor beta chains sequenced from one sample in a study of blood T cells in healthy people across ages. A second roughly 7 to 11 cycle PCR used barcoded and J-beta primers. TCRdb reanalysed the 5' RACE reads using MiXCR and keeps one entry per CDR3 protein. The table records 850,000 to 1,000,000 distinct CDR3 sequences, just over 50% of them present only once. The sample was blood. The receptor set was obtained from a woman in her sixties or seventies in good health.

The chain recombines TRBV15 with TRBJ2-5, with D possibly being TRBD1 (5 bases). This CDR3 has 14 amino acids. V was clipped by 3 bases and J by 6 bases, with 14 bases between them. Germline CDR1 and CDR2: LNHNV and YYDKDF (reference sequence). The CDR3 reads CATSRNRQVKTQYF. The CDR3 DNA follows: TGTGCCACCAGCAGGAACAGGCAGGTGAAGACCCAGTACTTC.

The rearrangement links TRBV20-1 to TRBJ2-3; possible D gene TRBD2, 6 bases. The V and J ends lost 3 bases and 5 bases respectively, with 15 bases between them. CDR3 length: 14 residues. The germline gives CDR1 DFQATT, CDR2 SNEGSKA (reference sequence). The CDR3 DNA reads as TGCAGTGCTAGCCAACGACTAGGATTAGATACGCAGTATTTT. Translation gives CSASQRLGLDTQYF.

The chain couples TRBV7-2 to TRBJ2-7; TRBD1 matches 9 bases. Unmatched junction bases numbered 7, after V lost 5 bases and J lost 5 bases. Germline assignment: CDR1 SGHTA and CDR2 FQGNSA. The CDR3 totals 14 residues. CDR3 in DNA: TGTGCCAGCAGCCAACACAGGGGGCGCCACGAGCAGTACTTC. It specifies CASSQHRGRHEQYF.

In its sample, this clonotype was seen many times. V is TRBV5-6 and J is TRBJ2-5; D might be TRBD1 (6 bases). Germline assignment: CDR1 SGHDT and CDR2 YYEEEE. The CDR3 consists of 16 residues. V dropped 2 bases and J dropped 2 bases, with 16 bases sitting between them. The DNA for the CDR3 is TGTGCCAGCAGCTTCTTCTTGACAGGAATTCAAGAGACCCAGTACTTC. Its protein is CASSFFLTGIQETQYF. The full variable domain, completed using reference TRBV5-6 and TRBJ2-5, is DAGVTQSPTHLIKTRGQQVTLRCSPKSGHDTVSWYQQALGQGPQFIFQYYEEEERQRGNFPDRFSGHQFPNYSSELNVNALLLGDSALYLCASSFFLTGIQETQYFGPGTRLLVL.

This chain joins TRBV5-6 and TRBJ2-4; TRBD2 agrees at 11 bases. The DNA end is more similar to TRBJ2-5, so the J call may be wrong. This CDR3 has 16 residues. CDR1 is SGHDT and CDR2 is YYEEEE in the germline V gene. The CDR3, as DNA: TGTGCCAGCAGCTTGGTCCTAGCGGGAGGAGGGGAGACCCAGTACTTC. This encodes CASSLVLAGGGETQYF.

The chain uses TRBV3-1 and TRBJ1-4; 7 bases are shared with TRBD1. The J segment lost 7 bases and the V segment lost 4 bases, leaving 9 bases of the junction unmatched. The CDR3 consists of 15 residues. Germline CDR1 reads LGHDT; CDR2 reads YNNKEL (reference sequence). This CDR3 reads CASSPLDRASEKLFF. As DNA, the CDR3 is TGTGCCAGCAGCCCTCTCGACAGGGCAAGTGAAAAACTGTTTTTT.

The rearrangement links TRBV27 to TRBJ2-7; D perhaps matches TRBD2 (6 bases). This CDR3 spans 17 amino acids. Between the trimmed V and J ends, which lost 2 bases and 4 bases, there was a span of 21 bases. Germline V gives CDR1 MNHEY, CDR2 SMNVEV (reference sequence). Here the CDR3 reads CASSLVSQGLYSYEQYF. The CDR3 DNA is TGTGCCAGCAGTTTAGTTAGCCAGGGACTTTATTCTTACGAGCAGTACTTC.

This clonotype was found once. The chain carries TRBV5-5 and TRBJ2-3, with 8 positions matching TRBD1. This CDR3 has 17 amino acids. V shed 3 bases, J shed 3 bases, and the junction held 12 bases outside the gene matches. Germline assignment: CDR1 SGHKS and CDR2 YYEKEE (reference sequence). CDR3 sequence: CASSSGQVYDRTDTQYF. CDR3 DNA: TGTGCCAGCAGCTCGGGACAGGTCTACGATAGAACAGATACGCAGTATTTT. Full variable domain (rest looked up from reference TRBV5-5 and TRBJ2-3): DAGVTQSPTHLIKTRGQQVTLRCSPISGHKSVSWYQQVLGQGPQFIFQYYEKEERGRGNFPDRFSARQFPNYSSELNVNALLLGDSALYLCASSSGQVYDRTDTQYFGPGTRLTVL.

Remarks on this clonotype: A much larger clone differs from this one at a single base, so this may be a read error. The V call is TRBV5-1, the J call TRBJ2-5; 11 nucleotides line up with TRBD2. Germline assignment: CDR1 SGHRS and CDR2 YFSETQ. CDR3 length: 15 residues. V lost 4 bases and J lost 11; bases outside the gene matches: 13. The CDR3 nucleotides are TGCGCCAGCAGCCCACTAGCGGGAGTTAGTAATGAGCAGTACTTC. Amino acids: CASSPLAGVSNEQYF.

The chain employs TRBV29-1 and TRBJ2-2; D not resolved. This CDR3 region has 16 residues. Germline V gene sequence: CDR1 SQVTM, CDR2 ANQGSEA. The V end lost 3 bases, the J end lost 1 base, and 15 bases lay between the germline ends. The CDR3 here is CSVDFWWAGNTGELFF. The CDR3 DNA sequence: TGCAGCGTTGATTTTTGGTGGGCAGGGAACACCGGGGAGCTGTTTTTT.

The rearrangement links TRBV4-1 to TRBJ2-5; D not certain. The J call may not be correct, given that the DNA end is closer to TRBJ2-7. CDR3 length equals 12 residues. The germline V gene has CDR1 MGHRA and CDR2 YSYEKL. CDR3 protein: CASSQVADEQYF. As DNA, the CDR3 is TGCGCCAGCAGCCAAGTCGCAGACGAGCAGTACTTC.

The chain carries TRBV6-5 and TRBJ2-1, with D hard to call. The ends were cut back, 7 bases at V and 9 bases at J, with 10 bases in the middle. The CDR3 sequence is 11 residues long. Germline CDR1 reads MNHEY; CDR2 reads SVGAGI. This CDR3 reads CASKSPSEQFF. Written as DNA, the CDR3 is TGTGCCAGCAAATCCCCCAGTGAGCAGTTCTTC.

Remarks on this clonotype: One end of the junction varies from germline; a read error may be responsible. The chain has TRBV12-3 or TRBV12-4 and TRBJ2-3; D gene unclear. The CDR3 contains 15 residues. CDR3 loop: CASVVDSGSTDTQYF. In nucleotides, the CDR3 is TGTGCCAGCGTCGTTGATAGTGGTAGCACAGATACGCAATATTTT.

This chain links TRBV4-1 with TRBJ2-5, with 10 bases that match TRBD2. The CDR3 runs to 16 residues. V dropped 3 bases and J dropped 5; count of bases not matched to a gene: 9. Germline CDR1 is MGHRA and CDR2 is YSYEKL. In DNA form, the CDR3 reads TGCGCCAGCAGCCACCACGGGACTAGCGTTTCGGAGACCCAGTACTTC. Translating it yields CASSHHGTSVSETQYF.

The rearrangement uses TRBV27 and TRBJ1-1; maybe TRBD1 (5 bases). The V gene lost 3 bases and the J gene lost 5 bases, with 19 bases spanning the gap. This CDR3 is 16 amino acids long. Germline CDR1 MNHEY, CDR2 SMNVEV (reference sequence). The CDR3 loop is CASSFLRSGQWTEAFF. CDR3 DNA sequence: TGTGCCAGCAGTTTCCTCCGATCAGGGCAGTGGACTGAAGCTTTCTTT.

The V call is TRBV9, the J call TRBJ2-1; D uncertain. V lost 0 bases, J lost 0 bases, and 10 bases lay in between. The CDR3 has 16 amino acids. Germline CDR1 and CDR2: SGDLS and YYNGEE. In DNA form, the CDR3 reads TGTGCCAGCAGCGTAGCTCTGGTTAGCTCCTACAATGAGCAGTTCTTC. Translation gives CASSVALVSSYNEQFF.

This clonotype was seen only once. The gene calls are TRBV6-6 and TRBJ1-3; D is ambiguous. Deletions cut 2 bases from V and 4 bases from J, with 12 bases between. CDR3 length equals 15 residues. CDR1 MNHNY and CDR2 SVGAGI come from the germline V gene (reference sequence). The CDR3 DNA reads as TGTGCCAGCAGTTACCTGGGCAGTGGAGGAAACACCATATATTTT. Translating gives CASSYLGSGGNTIYF.

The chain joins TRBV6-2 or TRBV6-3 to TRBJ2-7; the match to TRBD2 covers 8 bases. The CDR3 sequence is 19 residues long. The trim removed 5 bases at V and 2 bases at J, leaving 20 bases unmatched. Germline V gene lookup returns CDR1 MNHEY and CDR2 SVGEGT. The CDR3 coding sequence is TGTGCCAGCAGTACCACGGGAGGTAGCGGGACCTCTAATACCTACGAGCAGTACTTC. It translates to CASSTTGGSGTSNTYEQYF.

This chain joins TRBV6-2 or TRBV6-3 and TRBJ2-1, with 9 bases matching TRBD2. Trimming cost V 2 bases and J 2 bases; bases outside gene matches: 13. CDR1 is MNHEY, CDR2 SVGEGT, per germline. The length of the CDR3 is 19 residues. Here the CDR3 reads CASSYPTPRLAAPYNEQFF. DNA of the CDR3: TGTGCCAGCAGTTACCCAACCCCTCGACTAGCGGCCCCCTACAATGAGCAGTTCTTC.

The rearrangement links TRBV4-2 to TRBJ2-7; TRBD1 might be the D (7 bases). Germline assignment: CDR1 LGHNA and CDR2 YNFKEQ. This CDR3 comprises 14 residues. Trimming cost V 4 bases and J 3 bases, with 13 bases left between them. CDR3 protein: CASSPTRGVYEQYF. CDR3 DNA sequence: TGTGCCAGCAGCCCAACCAGGGGGGTCTACGAGCAGTACTTC.

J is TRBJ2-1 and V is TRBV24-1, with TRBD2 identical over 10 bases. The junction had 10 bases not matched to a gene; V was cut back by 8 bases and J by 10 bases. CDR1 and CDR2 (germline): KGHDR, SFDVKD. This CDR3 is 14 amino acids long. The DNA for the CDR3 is TGTGCCACCACAAGCGGGGGGGCCAAAAGGGAGCAGTTCTTC. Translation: CATTSGGAKREQFF.

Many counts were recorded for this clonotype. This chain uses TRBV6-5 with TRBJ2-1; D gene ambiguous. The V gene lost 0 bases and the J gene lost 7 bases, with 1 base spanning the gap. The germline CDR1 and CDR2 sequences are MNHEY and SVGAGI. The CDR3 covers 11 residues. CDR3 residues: CASSYSNEQFF. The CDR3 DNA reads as TGTGCCAGCAGTTACTCGAATGAGCAGTTCTTC.

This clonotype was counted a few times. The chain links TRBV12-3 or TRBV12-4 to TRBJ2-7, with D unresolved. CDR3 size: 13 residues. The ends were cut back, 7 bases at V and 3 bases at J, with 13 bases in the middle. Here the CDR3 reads CASKPTNNYEQYF. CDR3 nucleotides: TGTGCCAGCAAGCCGACAAATAACTACGAGCAGTACTTC.

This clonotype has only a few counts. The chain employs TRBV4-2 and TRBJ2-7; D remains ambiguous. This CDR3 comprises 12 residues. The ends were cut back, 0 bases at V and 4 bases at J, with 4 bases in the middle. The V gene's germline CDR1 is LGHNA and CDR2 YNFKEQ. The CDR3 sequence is CASSQEFYEQYF. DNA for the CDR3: TGTGCCAGCAGCCAAGAGTTTTACGAGCAGTACTTC.

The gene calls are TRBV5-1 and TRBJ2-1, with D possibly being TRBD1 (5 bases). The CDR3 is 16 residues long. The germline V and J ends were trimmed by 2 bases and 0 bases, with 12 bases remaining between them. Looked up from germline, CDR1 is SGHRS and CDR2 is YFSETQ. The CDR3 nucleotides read TGCGCCAGCAGCTTAACTCAGGGAAGCTCCTACAATGAGCAGTTCTTC. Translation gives CASSLTQGSSYNEQFF.

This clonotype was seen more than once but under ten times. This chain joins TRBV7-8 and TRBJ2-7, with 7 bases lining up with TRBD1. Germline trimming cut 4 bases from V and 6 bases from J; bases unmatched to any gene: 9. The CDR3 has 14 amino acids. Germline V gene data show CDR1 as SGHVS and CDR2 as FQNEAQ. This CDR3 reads CASSSHRQGGEQYF. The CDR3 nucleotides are TGTGCCAGCAGCTCACACAGACAGGGTGGCGAGCAGTACTTC.

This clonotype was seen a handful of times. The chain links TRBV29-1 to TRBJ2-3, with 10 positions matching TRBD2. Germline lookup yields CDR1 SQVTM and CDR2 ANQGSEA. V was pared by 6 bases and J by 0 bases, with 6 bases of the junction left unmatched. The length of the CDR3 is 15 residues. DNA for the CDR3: TGCAGCGTCCGGACTAGCGGCTCTAGCACAGATACGCAGTATTTT. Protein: CSVRTSGSSTDTQYF.

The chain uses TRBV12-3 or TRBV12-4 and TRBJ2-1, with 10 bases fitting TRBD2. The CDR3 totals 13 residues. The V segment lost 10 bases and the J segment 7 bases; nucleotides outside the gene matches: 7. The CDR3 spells CANRVTSGNEQFF. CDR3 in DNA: TGTGCCAACAGGGTGACTAGCGGGAATGAGCAGTTCTTC.